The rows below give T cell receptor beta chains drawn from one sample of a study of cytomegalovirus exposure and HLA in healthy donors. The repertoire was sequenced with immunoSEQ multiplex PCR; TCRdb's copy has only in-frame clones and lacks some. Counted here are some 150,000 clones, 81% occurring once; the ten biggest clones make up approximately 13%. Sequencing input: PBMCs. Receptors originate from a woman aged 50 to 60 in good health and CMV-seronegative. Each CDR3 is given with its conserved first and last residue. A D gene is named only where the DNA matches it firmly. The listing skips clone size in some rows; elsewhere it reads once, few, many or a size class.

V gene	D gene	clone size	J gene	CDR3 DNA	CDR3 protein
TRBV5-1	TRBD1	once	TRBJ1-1	TGCGCCAGCAGCTTGGGTCAGGGGGGCTTGAACACTGAAGCTTTCTTT	CASSLGQGGLNTEAFF
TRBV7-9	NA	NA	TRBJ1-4	TGTTCCAGCAGTCGACAAGCTAATGAAAAACTGTTTTTT	CSSSRQANEKLFF
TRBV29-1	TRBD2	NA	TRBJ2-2	TGCAGCGTTGAGGCGACGGGAGGGGGCGGGGAGCTGTTTTTT	CSVEATGGGGELFF
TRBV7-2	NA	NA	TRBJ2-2	TGTGCCAGCAGCAAAACGCGGGACTCGGCGAACACCGGGGAGCTGTTTTTT	CASSKTRDSANTGELFF
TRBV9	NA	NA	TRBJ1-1	TGTGCCAGCAGCCCGAAAAAAGAGAGCCGGGACAAAAGACAGAACACTGAAGCTTTCTTT	CASSPKKESRDKRQNTEAFF
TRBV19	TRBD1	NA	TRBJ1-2	TGTGCCAGTAGGGTAACCGGACAGGGTGTTCGTGATGGCTACACCTTC	CASRVTGQGVRDGYTF
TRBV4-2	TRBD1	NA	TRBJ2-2	TGTGCCAGCAGGCCGACCTATGCAGGGGGCACCGGGGAGCTGTTTTTT	CASRPTYAGGTGELFF
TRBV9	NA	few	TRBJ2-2	TGTGCCAGCAGCGGTGGGGGGACCGGGGAGCTGTTTTTT	CASSGGGTGELFF
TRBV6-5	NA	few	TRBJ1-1	TGTGCCAGCTCCGGGACATTGAACACTGAAGCTTTCTTT	CASSGTLNTEAFF
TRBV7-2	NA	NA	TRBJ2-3	TGTGCCAGCAGCTTAGGAGTAGGGAGGGATACGCAGTATTTT	CASSLGVGRDTQYF
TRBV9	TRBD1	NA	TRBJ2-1	TGTGCCAGCAGCAAACGGACAGGGGGTCGGAATGAGCAGTTCTTC	CASSKRTGGRNEQFF
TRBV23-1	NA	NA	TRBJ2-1	TGCGCCAGCAGTCAATCGTATAGAGTCCCGAAAGTAGATGAGCAGTTCTTC	CASSQSYRVPKVDEQFF